A selection of T cell receptor beta chains follows, all from one sample in a study of cytomegalovirus exposure and HLA in healthy donors. Assay: immunoSEQ multiplex PCR; the TCRdb copy retains only in-frame clones and omits some. The clone table shows some 110,000 clones, with the ten largest holding 5.5% to 8%. The sequenced sample consisted of PBMCs. The receptors here all came from a man in his forties or fifties in good health and CMV-seropositive. Each CDR3 is given with its conserved first and last residue.

V	J	CDR3
TRBV28	TRBJ1-2	CASRGQGAYNYGYTF
TRBV6-1	TRBJ2-5	CASSENQGPAETQYF
TRBV25-1	TRBJ2-7	CASRSGTSGRALQSEQYF
TRBV4-1	TRBJ1-3	CASSHPGQNSGNTIYF
TRBV5-1	TRBJ2-7	CASSSEEVSYEQYF
TRBV21-1	TRBJ2-3	CASSRRDRGQFTDTQYF
TRBV5-4	TRBJ1-1	CASSFLGGTEAFF
TRBV9	TRBJ2-7	CASSVGSGGYEQYF
TRBV5-5	TRBJ1-1	CASSPWGGRTEAFF
TRBV7-3	TRBJ2-7	CASSLNQGPYEQYF
TRBV20-1	TRBJ2-1	CSGRTGVEQFF
TRBV7-9	TRBJ1-1	CASSLLQGNTEAFF
TRBV7-2	TRBJ2-1	CASSSSFTSEQFF
TRBV29-1	TRBJ1-1	CSTIPGLLNTEAFF
TRBV19	TRBJ2-6	CASRGFAGANVLTF
TRBV7-6	TRBJ2-5	CASSLDRLLETQYF
TRBV27	TRBJ1-1	CASSFGWNTEAFF
TRBV15	TRBJ1-1	CATSRDPPGQGKAGAEAFF
TRBV9	TRBJ2-7	CASSAGTAAAYEQYF
TRBV19	TRBJ2-1	CASSISRRGNEQFF
TRBV6-6	TRBJ1-1	CASRPGQRTNTEAFF
TRBV7-2	NA	CASSSLWGGYEQYF
TRBV6-1	TRBJ2-5	CATRRSGTGETQYF
TRBV6-6	TRBJ2-2	CASSGTRRTGELFF
TRBV11-2	TRBJ1-1	CASSSWTGRNTEAFF
TRBV7-3	TRBJ2-3	CASSNPGGTDTQYF
TRBV7-2	TRBJ2-7	CASSLTSGAYEQYF
TRBV28	TRBJ2-4	CASRQGPYLAKNIQYF
TRBV6-5	TRBJ2-7	CASSQYRDSDYEQYF
TRBV28	TRBJ1-6	CASRRDRGNNSPLHF
TRBV28	TRBJ2-5	CASSSGLAGGGETQYF
TRBV5-5	TRBJ2-7	CASSFRTVLSYEQYF
TRBV7-8	TRBJ2-1	CASTLGVRDRGLEEQFF
TRBV10-3	TRBJ2-1	CAISDGEDRFF
TRBV9	TRBJ2-5	CASSVRASETQYF
TRBV5-1	TRBJ2-1	CASSPVAGDSYNEQFF
TRBV19	TRBJ1-5	CASSIRGNNQPQHF
TRBV2	TRBJ1-5	CASKEREGSQPQHF
TRBV29-1	TRBJ1-2	CSVEASGQGLGYTF
TRBV28	TRBJ2-2	CASSFIRGGELFF
TRBV6-5	TRBJ2-1	CASSYASYNEQFF
TRBV5-1	TRBJ2-2	CASSLVLTGTGELFF
TRBV2	TRBJ2-5	CASKLGQGMETQYF
TRBV5-5	TRBJ1-1	CASSVGTEAFF
TRBV6-6	TRBJ2-7	CASRTLKGGSSYEQYF
TRBV5-1	TRBJ1-6	CASRRRTGGEPLHF
TRBV5-4	TRBJ1-5	CASSLWGQASNQPQHF
TRBV6-6	TRBJ2-2	CASSYLLAGNTGELFF
TRBV7-2	TRBJ2-7	CASAMTPGERGEQYF
TRBV7-2	TRBJ2-5	CASSFYGETQYF
TRBV7-8	TRBJ2-7	CASSLVREQRGEQYF
TRBV7-3	TRBJ2-5	CASSVRGLAGETQYF
TRBV4-2	TRBJ2-1	CASSPRTSGHNEQFF